This TCR beta chain derives from a study of T cell changes during pregnancy in multiple sclerosis. The junction had 12 bases not matched to a gene; V was cut back by 6 bases and J by 8 bases. The CDR3 is 15 amino acids. The germline gives CDR1 MNHEY, CDR2 SVGAGI. Data came from immunoSEQ multiplex PCR; TCRdb stores just in-frame clones and leaves some out. Of 60,000 to 65,000 clones in the sample, roughly 90% are singletons; the top ten hold 2.3%. This receptor was obtained from a female donor with multiple sclerosis, enrolled in a pregnancy study. This material consisted of peripheral blood, taken in the first trimester of pregnancy. The gene calls are TRBV6-5 and TRBJ2-1; 8 bases agree with TRBD2. The CDR3 nucleotides are TGTGCCAGCAGAAACACGGGACTAGTCTCTCATGAGCAGTTCTTC. Translation: CASRNTGLVSHEQFF.